This paragraph reports one T cell receptor beta chain. An end of the junction differs from the germline gene, which may be a read error. This sample was included in a study of T cells in Graves' hyperthyroidism and ophthalmopathy. Stability of Graves' hyperthyroidism was defined as absent ophthalmopathy progression within 18 months. Hyperthyroidism had been newly diagnosed in patients aged 18 to 65, and its duration was under 2 months. The V gene's germline CDR1 is MDHEN and CDR2 SYDVKM. The CDR3 consists of 12 residues. Regions amplified from RNA transcripts were the TCR beta CDR3 regions. Carried out on the TCR CDR3, a first-round RT-PCR used the HTBI primer set. A single record per CDR3 protein comes from TCRdb applying MiXCR to the multiplex PCR reads. The data contain around 340,000 distinct CDR3 sequences, 16% of them singletons.

The rearrangement links TRBV28 to TRBJ2-1, with unresolved D. This receptor was taken from a man in his thirties or forties with Graves' hyperthyroidism. The sample comprised blood. This CDR3 is CVSSLSSMRQFF. CDR3 nucleotide sequence: TGTGTCAGCAGTTTGAGTAGCATGAGGCAGTTCTTC.